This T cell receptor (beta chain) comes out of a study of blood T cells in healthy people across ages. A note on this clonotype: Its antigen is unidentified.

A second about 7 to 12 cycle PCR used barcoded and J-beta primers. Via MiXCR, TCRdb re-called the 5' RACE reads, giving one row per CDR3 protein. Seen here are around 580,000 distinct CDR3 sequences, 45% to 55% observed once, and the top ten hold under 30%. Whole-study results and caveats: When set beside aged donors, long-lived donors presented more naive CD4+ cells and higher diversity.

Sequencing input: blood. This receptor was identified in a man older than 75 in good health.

The DNA of the CDR3 is TGCAGTGCGAGGCGGCAATCCGGGGAGCTGTTTTTT. Its protein is CSARRQSGELFF. V gene TRBV20-1 combines with J gene TRBJ2-2; D is ambiguous. Looked up from germline, CDR1 is DFQATT and CDR2 is SNEGSKA (reference sequence). Trimming shortened V by 6 bases and J by 6 bases, and 11 bases separated the two germline ends. The CDR3 sequence is 12 residues long.